This TCR beta chain derives from a study of cytomegalovirus exposure and HLA in healthy donors. The CDR3 is made up of 13 amino acids. The V and J ends lost 4 bases and 5 bases respectively, with 12 bases between them. Germline CDR1 and CDR2: SGDLS and YYNGEE. It was with 60 Vbeta and 13 Jbeta primers that the PCR ran. Clones were sequenced by immunoSEQ multiplex PCR, and TCRdb holds only the in-frame ones, with some missing. Of about 160,000 clones listed, 75% to 90% are singletons. This clonotype was sampled from a woman aged 18-30 years in good health and CMV-seronegative. This rearrangement joins TRBV9 to TRBJ1-1, with D tentatively TRBD1 (5 bases). The sequencing input was PBMCs. The CDR3 DNA sequence: TGTGCCAGCAGCCCCCGCGGGGGTACTGAAGCTTTCTTT. Residues: CASSPRGGTEAFF.